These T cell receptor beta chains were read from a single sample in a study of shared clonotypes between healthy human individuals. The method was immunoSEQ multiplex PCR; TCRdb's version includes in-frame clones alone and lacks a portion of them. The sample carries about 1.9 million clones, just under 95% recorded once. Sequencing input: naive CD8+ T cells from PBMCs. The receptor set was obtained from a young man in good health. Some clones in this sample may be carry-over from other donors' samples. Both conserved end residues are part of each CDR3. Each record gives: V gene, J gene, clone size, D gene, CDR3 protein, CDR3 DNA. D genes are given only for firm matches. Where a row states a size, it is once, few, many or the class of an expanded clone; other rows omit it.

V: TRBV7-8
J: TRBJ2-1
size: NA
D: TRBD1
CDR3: CASSLLGQGEIFNEQFF
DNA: TGTGCCAGCAGCCTCCTAGGACAGGGGGAAATATTCAATGAGCAGTTCTTC

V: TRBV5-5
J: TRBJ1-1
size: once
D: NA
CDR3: CASSLTVNTEAFF
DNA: TGTGCCAGCAGCCTGACAGTAAACACTGAAGCTTTCTTT

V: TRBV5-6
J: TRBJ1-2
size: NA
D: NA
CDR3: CASSLGIETRYGYTF
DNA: TGTGCCAGCAGCCTGGGGATTGAAACTCGCTATGGCTACACCTTC

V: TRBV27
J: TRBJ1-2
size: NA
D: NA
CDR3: CASSLGRGVNYGYTF
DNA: TGTGCCAGCAGTTTAGGCAGGGGCGTTAACTATGGCTACACCTTC

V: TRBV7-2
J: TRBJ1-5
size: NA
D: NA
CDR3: CASSLAGNSNQPQHF
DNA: TGTGCCAGCAGCTTAGCGGGGAACAGCAATCAGCCCCAGCATTTT

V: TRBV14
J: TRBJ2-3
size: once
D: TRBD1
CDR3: CASRQGGTDTQYF
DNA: TGTGCCAGCAGACAGGGGGGTACAGATACGCAGTATTTT

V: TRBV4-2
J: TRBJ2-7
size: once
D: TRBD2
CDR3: CASSQTGGSYEQYF
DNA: TGTGCCAGCAGCCAAACGGGGGGGTCCTACGAGCAGTACTTC

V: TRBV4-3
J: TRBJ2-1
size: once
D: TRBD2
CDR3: CASSQDPWASGHNEQFF
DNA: TGCGCCAGCAGCCAAGATCCCTGGGCTAGCGGGCACAATGAGCAGTTCTTC

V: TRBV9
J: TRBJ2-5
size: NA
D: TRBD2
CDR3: CASSGEGVRTQYF
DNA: TGTGCCAGCAGCGGGGAGGGTGTAAGGACCCAGTACTTC

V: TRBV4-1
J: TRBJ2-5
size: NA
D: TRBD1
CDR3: CASSQQTGGFETQYF
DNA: TGCGCCAGCAGCCAACAGACAGGGGGCTTCGAGACCCAGTACTTC

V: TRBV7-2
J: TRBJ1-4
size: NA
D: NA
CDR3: CASSLGPGLNEKLFF
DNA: TGTGCCAGCAGCTTAGGTCCGGGCCTTAATGAAAAACTGTTTTTT

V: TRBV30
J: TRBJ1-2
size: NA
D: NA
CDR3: CALKFGGYTF
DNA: TGTGCCCTAAAGTTCGGGGGCTACACCTTC

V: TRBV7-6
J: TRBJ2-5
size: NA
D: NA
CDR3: CASNKGRIQETQYF
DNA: TGTGCCAGCAACAAAGGAAGGATTCAAGAGACCCAGTACTTC

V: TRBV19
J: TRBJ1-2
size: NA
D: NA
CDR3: CASSMISGARANF
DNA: TGTGCCAGTAGTATGATTTCTGGCGCACGAGCCAACTTC

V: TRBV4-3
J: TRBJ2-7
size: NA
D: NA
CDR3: CASSISRASSYEQYF
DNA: TGCGCCAGCAGCATTTCCCGGGCAAGCTCCTACGAGCAGTACTTC

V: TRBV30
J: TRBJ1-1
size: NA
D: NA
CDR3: CAWNPRGENTEAFF
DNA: TGTGCCTGGAACCCCCGGGGCGAGAACACTGAAGCTTTCTTT

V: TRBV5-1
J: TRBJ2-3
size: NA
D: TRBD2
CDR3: CASSQGLADTQYF
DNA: TGCGCCAGCAGCCAGGGACTAGCGGATACGCAGTATTTT

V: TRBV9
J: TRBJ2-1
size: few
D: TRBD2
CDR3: CASSTSPIAGAADEQFF
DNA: TGTGCCAGCAGCACTAGTCCGATAGCGGGAGCTGCGGATGAGCAGTTCTTC

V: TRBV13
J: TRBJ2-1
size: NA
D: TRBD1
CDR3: CASSTGQGPAYNEQFF
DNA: TGTGCCAGCAGCACCGGACAGGGGCCGGCCTACAATGAGCAGTTCTTC

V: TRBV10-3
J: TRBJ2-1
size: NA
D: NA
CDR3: CATGGQGLSNEQFF
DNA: TGTGCCACCGGAGGGCAGGGATTGAGCAATGAGCAGTTCTTC

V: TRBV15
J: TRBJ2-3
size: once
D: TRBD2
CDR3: CATSRDIGQRDHRDTQYF
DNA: TGTGCCACCAGCAGAGATATCGGGCAGCGGGACCACCGAGATACGCAGTATTTT

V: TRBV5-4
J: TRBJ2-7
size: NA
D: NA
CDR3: CASSLGGERVYEQYF
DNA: TGTGCCAGCAGCTTGGGGGGGGAGCGGGTCTACGAGCAGTACTTC

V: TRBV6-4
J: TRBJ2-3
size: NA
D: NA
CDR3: CASSDAGSRRDTQYF
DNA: TGTGCCAGCAGCGACGCCGGGAGCCGTAGAGATACGCAGTATTTT

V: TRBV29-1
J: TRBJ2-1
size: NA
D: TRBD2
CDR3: CSVAGREGTSYNEQFF
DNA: TGCAGCGTTGCTGGGCGGGAGGGGACTTCCTACAATGAGCAGTTCTTC